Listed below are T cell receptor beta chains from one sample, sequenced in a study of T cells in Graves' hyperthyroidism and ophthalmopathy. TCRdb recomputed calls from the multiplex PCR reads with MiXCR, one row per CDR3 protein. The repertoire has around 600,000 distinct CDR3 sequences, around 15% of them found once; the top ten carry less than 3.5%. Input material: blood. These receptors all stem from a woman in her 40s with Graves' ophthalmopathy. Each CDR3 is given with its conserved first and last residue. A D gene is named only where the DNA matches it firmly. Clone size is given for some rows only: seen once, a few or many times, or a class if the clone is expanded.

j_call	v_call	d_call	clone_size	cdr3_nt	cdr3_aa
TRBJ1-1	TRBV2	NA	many	TGTGCCAGCAGTGGACAGAACATGAACACTGAAGCTTTCTTT	CASSGQNMNTEAFF
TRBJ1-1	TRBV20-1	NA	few	TGCAGTGCTGGAGGTCGGGAGGACACTGAAGCTTTCTTT	CSAGGREDTEAFF
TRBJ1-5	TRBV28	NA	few	TGTGCCAGCAGTTTATTAATAGGTCGCCTCAATCAGCCCCAGCATTTT	CASSLLIGRLNQPQHF
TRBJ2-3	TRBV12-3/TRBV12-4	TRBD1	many	TGTGCCAGCAGTCCCTGGACAGGGAGAACAGATACGCAGTATTTT	CASSPWTGRTDTQYF
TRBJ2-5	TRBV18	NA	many	TGTGCCAGCAGTTTAGGGCAGCAAGAGACCCAGTACTTC	CASSLGQQETQYF
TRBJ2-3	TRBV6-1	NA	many	TGTGCCAGCACCCCCCTGGGGCCTATCTCCTCTAGCACAGATACGCAGTATTTT	CASTPLGPISSSTDTQYF
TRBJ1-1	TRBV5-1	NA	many	TGCGCCAGCGGACCGCAGGTCACTGAAGCTTTCTTT	CASGPQVTEAFF
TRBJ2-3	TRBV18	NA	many	TGTGCCAGCTCACTACAGCCTTCTAGCACAGATACGCAGTATTTT	CASSLQPSSTDTQYF
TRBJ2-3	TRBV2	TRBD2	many	TGTGCCAGCAGGAAGGGACTAGCGGGCACAGATACGCAGTATTTT	CASRKGLAGTDTQYF
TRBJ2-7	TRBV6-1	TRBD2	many	TGTGCCAGCAGCGGGGAAAAACAACTAGCGGGGGCCCCCTACGAGCAGTACTTC	CASSGEKQLAGAPYEQYF
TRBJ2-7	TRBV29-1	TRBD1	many	TGCAGCGTTGATGGGACAGGCTACGAGCAGTACTTC	CSVDGTGYEQYF
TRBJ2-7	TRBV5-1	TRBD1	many	TGCGCCAGCAGCATAGACTCCGGGACAGTATACGAGCAGTACTTC	CASSIDSGTVYEQYF
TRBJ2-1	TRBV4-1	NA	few	TGCGCCAGCAGCCAAGCTCGGACTGGGAATGAGCAGTTCTTC	CASSQARTGNEQFF
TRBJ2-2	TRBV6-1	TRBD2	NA	TGTGCCACCTCGAGGCTAGCGGGGGGTGACACCGGGGAGCTGTTTTTT	CATSRLAGGDTGELFF
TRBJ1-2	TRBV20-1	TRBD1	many	TGCAGTCTGCCGGGACAGGGAGTTGCGGGCTACACCTTC	CSLPGQGVAGYTF
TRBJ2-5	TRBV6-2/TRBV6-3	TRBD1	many	TGTGCCAGCAGGGCGACAGGGGTGCGAGAGACCCAGTACTTC	CASRATGVRETQYF
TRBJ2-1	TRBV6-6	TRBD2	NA	TGTGCCAGCAGTTACTCAGTAGCGGGAGGCTACAATGAGCAGTTCTTC	CASSYSVAGGYNEQFF
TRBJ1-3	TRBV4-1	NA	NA	TGCGCCAGCAGTGACCTCTACGGAAACACCATATATTTT	CASSDLYGNTIYF
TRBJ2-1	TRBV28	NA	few	TGTGCCAGCAATTCGCTCCCCCGAGGGAATGAGCAGTTCTTC	CASNSLPRGNEQFF
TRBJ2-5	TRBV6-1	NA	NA	TGTGCCAGCAGTGACTTGTCGAGGACGTACCAAGAGACCCAGTACTTC	CASSDLSRTYQETQYF
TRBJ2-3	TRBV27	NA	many	TGTGCCAGCAGTCGCCAATTCCGGGACGGTGATACGCAGTATTTT	CASSRQFRDGDTQYF
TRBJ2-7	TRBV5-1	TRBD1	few	TGCGCCAGCAGCTTGTTGGGACAGGGGGCTTACGAGCAGTACTTC	CASSLLGQGAYEQYF
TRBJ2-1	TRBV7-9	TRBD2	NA	TGTGCCAGCAGCTTAGTACCCTCTAGCGGCAATGAGCAGTTCTTC	CASSLVPSSGNEQFF
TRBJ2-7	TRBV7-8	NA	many	TGTGCCAGCAGCGTCCCAGGGAGCGAGCAGTACTTC	CASSVPGSEQYF
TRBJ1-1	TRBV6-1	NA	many	TGTGCCAGCAGGCTCTTCTTCCGGGCCCAGCAATTGAACACTGAAGCTTTCTTT	CASRLFFRAQQLNTEAFF
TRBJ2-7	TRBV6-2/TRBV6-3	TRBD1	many	TGTGCCAGCAACGACCTACAGGGGTGGGAGCAGTACTTC	CASNDLQGWEQYF
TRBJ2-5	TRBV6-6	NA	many	TGTGCCAGCAGTTACGGGGGATCCCAAGAGACCCAGTACTTC	CASSYGGSQETQYF
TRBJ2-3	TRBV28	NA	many	TGTGCCAGCAGATCCGGACAGGGGAGTTCTAGCGGGAGCACAGATACGCAGTATTTT	CASRSGQGSSSGSTDTQYF
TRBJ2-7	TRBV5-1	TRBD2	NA	TGCGCCAGCAGCCCTCGGACTAGCGGGGACTCCCTTGAGCAGTACTTC	CASSPRTSGDSLEQYF